This T cell receptor beta chain was obtained from a study of T-cell memory formation after mild COVID-19. Study-level findings and limits: In pre-infection memory, a portion of responding clones appeared, which suggested that cross-reactive memory joined.

Each CDR3 protein is one row after TCRdb ran MiXCR on the 5' RACE reads. The repertoire includes 500,000 to 650,000 distinct CDR3 sequences, about 20% of them detected once, and approximately 8% sits in the top ten. This clonotype was picked up a small number of times. As yet, its antigen is unknown. The CDR3 covers 15 residues. J lost 1 base, V lost 3 bases, and 4 bases had no gene match. CDR1 and CDR2 (germline): PRHDT, FYEKMQ (reference sequence). The sequenced sample consisted of PBMCs or a T cell subset sorted from them (not recorded which). The chain combines TRBV13 with TRBJ2-7; 9 bases align to TRBD1. This TCR derives from an adult woman who had mild COVID-19 (a few samples of this study predate the infection). Cell type and time point are not known. CDR3 coding DNA: TGTGCCAGCAGCTTGTGGACAGGGGCATCCTACGAGCAGTACTTC. This gives the protein CASSLWTGASYEQYF.